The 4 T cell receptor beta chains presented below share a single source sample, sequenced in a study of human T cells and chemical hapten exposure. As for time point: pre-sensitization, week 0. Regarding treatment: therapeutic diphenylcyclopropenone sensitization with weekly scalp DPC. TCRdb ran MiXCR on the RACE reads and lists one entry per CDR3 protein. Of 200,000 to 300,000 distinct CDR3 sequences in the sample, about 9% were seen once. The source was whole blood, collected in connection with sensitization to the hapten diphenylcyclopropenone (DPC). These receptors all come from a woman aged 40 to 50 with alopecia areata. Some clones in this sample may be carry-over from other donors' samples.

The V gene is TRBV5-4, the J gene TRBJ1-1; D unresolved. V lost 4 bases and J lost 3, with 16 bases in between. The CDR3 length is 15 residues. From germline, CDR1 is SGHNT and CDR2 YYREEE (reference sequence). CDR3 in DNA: TGTGCCAGCAGCCCGCCAGGTTACTCCCACACTGAAGCTTTCTTT. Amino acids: CASSPPGYSHTEAFF.

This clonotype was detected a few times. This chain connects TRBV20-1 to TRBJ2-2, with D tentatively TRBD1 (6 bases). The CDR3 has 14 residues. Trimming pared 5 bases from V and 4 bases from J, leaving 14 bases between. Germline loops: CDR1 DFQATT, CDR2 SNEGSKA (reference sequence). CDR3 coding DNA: TGCAGTGCTGAGGGGGTAGTAGGCACCGGGGAGCTGTTTTTT. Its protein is CSAEGVVGTGELFF.

The CDR3 spells CASSESGGRLYEQYF. CDR3 nucleotides: TGTGCCAGCAGTGAATCTGGCGGGAGACTCTACGAGCAGTACTTC. The chain has TRBV25-1 and TRBJ2-7; 7 bases are a match to TRBD2. Germline V gene data show CDR1 as MGHDK and CDR2 as SYGVNS. This CDR3 region has 15 residues. The V gene end was trimmed by 1 base and the J gene end by 3 bases; junction bases not matched to a gene: 6.

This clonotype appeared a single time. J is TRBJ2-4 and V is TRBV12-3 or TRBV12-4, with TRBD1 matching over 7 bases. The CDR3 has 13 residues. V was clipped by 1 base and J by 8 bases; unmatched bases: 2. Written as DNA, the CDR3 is TGTGCCAGCAGTTTAGGACAGGGAGACATTCAGTACTTC. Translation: CASSLGQGDIQYF.